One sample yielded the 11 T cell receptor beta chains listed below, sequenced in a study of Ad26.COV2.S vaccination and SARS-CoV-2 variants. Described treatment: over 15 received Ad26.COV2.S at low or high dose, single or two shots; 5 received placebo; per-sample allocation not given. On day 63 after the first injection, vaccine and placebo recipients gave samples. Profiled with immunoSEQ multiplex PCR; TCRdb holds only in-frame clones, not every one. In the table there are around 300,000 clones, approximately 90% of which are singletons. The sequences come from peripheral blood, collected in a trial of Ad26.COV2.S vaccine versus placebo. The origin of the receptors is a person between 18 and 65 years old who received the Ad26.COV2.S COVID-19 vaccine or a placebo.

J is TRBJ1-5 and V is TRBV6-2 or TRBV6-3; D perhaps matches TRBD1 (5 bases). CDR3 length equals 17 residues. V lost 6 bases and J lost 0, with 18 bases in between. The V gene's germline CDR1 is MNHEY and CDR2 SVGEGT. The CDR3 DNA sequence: TGTGCCAGCAGCGGACACGACGGTGGATATAGCAATCAGCCCCAGCATTTT. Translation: CASSGHDGGYSNQPQHF.

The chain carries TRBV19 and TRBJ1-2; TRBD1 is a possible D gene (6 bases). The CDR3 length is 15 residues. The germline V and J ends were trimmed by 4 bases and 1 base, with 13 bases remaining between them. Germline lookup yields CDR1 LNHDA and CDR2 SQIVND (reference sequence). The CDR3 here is CASSTRTAVNYGYTF. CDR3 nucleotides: TGTGCCAGTAGTACAAGGACAGCCGTTAACTATGGCTACACCTTC.

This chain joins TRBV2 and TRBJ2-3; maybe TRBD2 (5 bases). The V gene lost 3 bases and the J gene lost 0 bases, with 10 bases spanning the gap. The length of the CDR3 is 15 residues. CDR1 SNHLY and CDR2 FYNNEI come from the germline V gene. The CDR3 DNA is TGTGCCAGCAGTGACTGGCGGGCTAGCACAGATACGCAGTATTTT. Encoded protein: CASSDWRASTDTQYF.

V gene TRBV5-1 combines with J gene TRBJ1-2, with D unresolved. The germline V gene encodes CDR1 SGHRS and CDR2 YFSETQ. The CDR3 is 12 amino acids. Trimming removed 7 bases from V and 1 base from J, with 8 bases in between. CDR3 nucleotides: TGCGCCAGCTCCAGTCTTAACTATGGCTACACCTTC. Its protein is CASSSLNYGYTF. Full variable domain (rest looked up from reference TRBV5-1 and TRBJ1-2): KAGVTQTPRYLIKTRGQQVTLSCSPISGHRSVSWYQQTPGQGLQFLFEYFSETQRNKGNFPGRFSGRQFSNSRSEMNVSTLELGDSALYLCASSSLNYGYTFGSGTRLTVV.

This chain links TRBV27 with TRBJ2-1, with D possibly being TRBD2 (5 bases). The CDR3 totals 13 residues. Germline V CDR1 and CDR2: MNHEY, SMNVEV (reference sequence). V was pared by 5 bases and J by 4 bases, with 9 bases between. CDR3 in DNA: TGTGCCAGCAGTACGCGAGGGTACAATGAGCAGTTCTTC. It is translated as CASSTRGYNEQFF.

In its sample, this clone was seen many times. CDR3 loop: CAISESRVLLGNQPQHF. The CDR3 DNA sequence: TGTGCCATCAGTGAGTCGAGGGTTCTGTTGGGCAATCAGCCCCAGCATTTT. The chain has TRBV10-3 and TRBJ1-5; no clear D. Germline lookup yields CDR1 ENHRY and CDR2 SYGVKD. V shed 0 bases and J shed 2 bases, with 14 bases lying between them. The CDR3 contains 17 residues.

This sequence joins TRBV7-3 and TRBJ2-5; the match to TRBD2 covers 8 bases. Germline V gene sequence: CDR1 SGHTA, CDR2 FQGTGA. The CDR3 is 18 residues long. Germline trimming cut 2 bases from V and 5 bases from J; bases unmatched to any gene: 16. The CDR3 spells CASSLGPLAGHIGETQYF. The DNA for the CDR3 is TGTGCCAGCAGCTTAGGTCCTCTAGCGGGCCACATTGGGGAGACCCAGTACTTC.

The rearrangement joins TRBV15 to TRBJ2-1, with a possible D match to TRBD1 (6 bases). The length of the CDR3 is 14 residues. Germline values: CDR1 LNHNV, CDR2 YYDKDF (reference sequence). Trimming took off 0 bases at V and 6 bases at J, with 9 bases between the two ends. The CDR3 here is CATSRDRGSNEQFF. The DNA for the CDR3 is TGTGCCACCAGCAGAGACAGGGGCAGCAATGAGCAGTTCTTC.

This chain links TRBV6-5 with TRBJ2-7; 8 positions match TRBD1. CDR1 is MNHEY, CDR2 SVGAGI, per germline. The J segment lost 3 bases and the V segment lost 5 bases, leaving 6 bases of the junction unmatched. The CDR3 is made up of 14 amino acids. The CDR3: CASSPDRDLYEQYF. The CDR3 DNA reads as TGTGCCAGCAGTCCGGACAGGGACCTCTACGAGCAGTACTTC.

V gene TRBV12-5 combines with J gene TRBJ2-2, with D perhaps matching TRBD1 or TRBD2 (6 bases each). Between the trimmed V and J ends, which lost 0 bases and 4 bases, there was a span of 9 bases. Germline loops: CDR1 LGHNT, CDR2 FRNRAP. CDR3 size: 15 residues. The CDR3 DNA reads TGTGCTAGTGGTTTGGTACCGGGGGCCACCGGGGAGCTGTTTTTT. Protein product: CASGLVPGATGELFF.

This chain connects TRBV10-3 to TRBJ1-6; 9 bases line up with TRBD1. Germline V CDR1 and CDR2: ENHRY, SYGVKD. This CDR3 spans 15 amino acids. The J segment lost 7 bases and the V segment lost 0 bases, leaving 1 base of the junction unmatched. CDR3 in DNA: TGTGCCATCAGTGAGTCAGGGACAGGGAATTCACCCCTCCACTTT. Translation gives CAISESGTGNSPLHF.